A few counts support the clone carrying this TCR beta chain. The assay used was immunoSEQ (version v3.0), run at survey level. Some clones are missing from TCRdb's copy, which holds only in-frame ones; the method was immunoSEQ multiplex PCR. The sample lists tens of thousands of clones; 70% to 90% were seen once. This entry comes from a study of long-term antiretroviral therapy in people with HIV. CDR3 length: 14 residues. Each donor had at least one pre-ART and at least two post-ART PBMC samples. The TCR comes from a man aged 35 to 55 with HIV. The starting material was unsorted PBMCs, obtained approximately 4.8 years after starting antiretroviral therapy. The chain combines TRBV21-1 with TRBJ2-3; TRBD1, the table's D call, was not compared with the DNA. TRBV21-1 is a pseudogene. The CDR3 protein is CASSTDRPPDTQYF. The CDR3 coding sequence is TGTGCCAGCAGCACCGACAGGCCCCCAGATACGCAGTATTTT.